This T cell receptor (beta chain) was identified in a study of shared clonotypes between healthy human individuals. Study-wide results and limits: With a few donors compared, around 4.7% of naive CD4 clonotypes were shared.

Sequencing used immunoSEQ multiplex PCR; TCRdb keeps in-frame clones, though not all of them. The profile shows about 380,000 clones, about 96% of them singletons. In its sample, this clone was seen a few times. What it binds is not known. The germline V gene encodes CDR1 SGHNT and CDR2 YYREEE (reference sequence). CDR3 length: 13 amino acids. Trimming cost V 0 bases and J 5 bases, with 8 bases left between them. This sequence was found in a man aged 30 to 45 in good health. This chain links TRBV5-4 with TRBJ1-2, with a possible D match to TRBD1 (5 bases). Sequenced: memory CD8+ T cells sorted from blood. Subset defined: CD45RO+ cells pooled with CCR7-negative TemRA cells. CDR3 protein: CASSLEGIYGYTF. The CDR3 coding sequence is TGTGCCAGCAGCTTGGAGGGGATATATGGCTACACCTTC. Filled out from reference TRBV5-4 and TRBJ1-2, the complete variable domain reads ETGVTQSPTHLIKTRGQQVTLRCSSQSGHNTVSWYQQALGQGPQFIFQYYREEENGRGNFPPRFSGLQFPNYSSELNVNALELDDSALYLCASSLEGIYGYTFGSGTRLTVV.